Here is one TCR beta chain with its context. The CDR3 is 12 residues long. V lost 5 bases and J 5 bases, leaving 7 bases between the germline ends. Germline CDR1 is ENHRY and CDR2 is SYGVKD. The sample belongs to a study of blood T cells in healthy people across ages. A sample-barcoded 5' primer and a J-beta primer mix were used in a second PCR of about 6 to 11 cycles. One entry per CDR3 protein results from TCRdb running MiXCR on the 5' RACE reads. The sample consists of a few hundred thousand distinct CDR3 sequences, about 49% of them appearing once. The genes are TRBV10-3 and TRBJ1-5; possibly TRBD1 for D (6 bases). The source of this sequence is a man in his sixties in good health. Source material: blood. The DNA for the CDR3 is TGTGCCATCAGTCGACAGGATCAGCCCCAGCATTTT. It encodes CAISRQDQPQHF.